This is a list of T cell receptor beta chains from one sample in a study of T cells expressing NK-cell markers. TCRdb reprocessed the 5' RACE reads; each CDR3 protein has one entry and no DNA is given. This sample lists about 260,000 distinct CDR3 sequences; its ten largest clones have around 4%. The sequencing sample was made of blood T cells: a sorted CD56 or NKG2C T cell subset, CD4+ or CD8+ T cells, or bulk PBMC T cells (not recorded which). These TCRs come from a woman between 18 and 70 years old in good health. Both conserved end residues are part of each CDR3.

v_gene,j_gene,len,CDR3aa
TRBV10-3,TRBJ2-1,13,CAISEPLYNEQFF
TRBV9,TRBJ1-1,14,CASSATVLSTEAFF
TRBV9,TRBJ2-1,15,CASSVGLGLANEQFF
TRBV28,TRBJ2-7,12,CASGGERYEQYF
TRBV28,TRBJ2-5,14,CASSLPLGQETQYF
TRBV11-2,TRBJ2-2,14,CASSTLWGEGELFF
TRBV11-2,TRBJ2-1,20,CASSLLGTAGTRIAYNEQFF
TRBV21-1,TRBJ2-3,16,CASSRDDRAEYDTQYF
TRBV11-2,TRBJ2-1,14,CASSFISGSNEQFF
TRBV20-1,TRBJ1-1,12,CSARGTGTEAFF
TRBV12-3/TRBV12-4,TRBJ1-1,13,CASSQTGRTEAFF
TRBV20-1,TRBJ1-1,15,CSADGGDPMNTEAFF
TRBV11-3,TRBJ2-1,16,CASSLVGGGAYNEQFF
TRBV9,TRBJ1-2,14,CASSVGQGDYGYTF
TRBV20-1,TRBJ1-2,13,CSGGGGTGYGYTF
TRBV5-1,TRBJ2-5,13,CASSPTSSETQYF
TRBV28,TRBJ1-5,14,CASAGHLSNQPQHF
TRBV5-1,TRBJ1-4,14,CASSLWTTNEKLFF
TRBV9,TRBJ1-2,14,CASSVVDSNYGYTF
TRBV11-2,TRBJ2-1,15,CASWDSGGARNEQFF
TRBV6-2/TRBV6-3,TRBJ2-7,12,CASSRWGYEQYF
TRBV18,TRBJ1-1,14,CASSPSSVNTEAFF
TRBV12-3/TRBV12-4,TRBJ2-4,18,CASSSGTGEGLAKNIQYF
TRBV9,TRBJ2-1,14,CASSAGTGLNEQFF
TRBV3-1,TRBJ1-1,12,CASRDSFLVAFF
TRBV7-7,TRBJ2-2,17,CASSALVAGGSTGELFF